A single sample is the source of the 29 T cell receptor beta chains below, sequenced in a study of CD8+CD57+ T cells in acquired aplastic anemia. The TCR beta profiling, which covered VDJ combination and CDR3 sequence, was carried out using genomic DNA as the template. TCRdb reprocessed the reads via MiXCR and lists one record per CDR3 protein. The data hold roughly 51,000 distinct CDR3 sequences, with over 60% observed a single time. The sample consisted of sorted CD4+, CD8+, or CD8+CD57+ T cells (not recorded which) from PBMCs. The origin of the receptors is a human donor in good health, serving as a control.

The J gene is TRBJ1-4, the V gene TRBV19, with D unclear. From germline, CDR1 is LNHDA and CDR2 SQIVND (reference sequence). The CDR3 has 15 amino acids. The V end lost 6 bases, the J end lost 6 bases, and 17 bases lay between the germline ends. The CDR3 reads CASSPLRTTDEKLFF. Here the CDR3 DNA reads TGTGCCAGTAGCCCTCTCCGAACTACTGATGAAAAACTGTTTTTT.

The J gene is TRBJ1-5, the V gene TRBV29-1, with TRBD1 matching over 8 bases. The CDR3 extends over 13 amino acids. V lost 6 bases and J lost 0; bases outside the gene matches: 1. From germline, CDR1 is SQVTM and CDR2 ANQGSEA. Here the CDR3 DNA reads TGCAGCGTGACAGGGGCTAGCAATCAGCCCCAGCATTTT. Protein: CSVTGASNQPQHF.

This clonotype was seen only a few times. The V gene is TRBV15, the J gene TRBJ2-3; D is ambiguous. Germline CDR1 and CDR2: LNHNV and YYDKDF (reference sequence). The CDR3 runs to 16 residues. V lost 3 bases, J lost 0 bases, and 13 bases lay in between. In DNA, the CDR3 is TGTGCCACCAGCAGGGAGAACAAAGCGAGCACAGATACGCAGTATTTT. This translates into CATSRENKASTDTQYF.

By share, this clonotype ranks as medium-sized. The chain couples TRBV19 to TRBJ2-3, with D uncertain. Germline V gives CDR1 LNHDA, CDR2 SQIVND (reference sequence). The length of the CDR3 is 15 residues. V gave up 3 bases and J gave up 2 bases, with 12 bases separating them. DNA for the CDR3: TGTGCCAGTAGTATCGGGTCAGGTGCCACAGATACGCAGTATTTT. Translation gives CASSIGSGATDTQYF. Using reference TRBV19 and TRBJ2-3 for the parts outside the CDR3, the full variable domain is DGGITQSPKYLFRKEGQNVTLSCEQNLNHDAMYWYRQDPGQGLRLIYYSQIVNDFQKGDIAEGYSVSREKKESFPLTVTSAQKNPTAFYLCASSIGSGATDTQYFGPGTRLTVL.

This chain links TRBV15 with TRBJ1-1, with D possibly TRBD1 on 6 matching bases. Germline V CDR1 and CDR2: LNHNV, YYDKDF (reference sequence). This CDR3 is 13 amino acids long. Trimming took off 4 bases at V and 4 bases at J, with 10 bases between the two ends. CDR3 DNA: TGTGCCACCAGCACTGGAGGGGGCACTGAAGCTTTCTTT. As protein: CATSTGGGTEAFF.

This CDR3 is CASSLMVQGRRELFF. CDR3 in DNA: TGTGCCAGCAGCTTAATGGTGCAGGGACGCCGGGAGCTGTTTTTT. The V and J genes are TRBV11-3 and TRBJ2-2; either TRBD1 or TRBD2 may supply D (5 bases each). CDR1 and CDR2 from the germline V gene are SGHNT and YENEEA. CDR3 length: 15 amino acids. V was pared by 2 bases and J by 9 bases, with 16 bases between.

The J gene is TRBJ2-3, the V gene TRBV25-1; no firm D call. The germline CDR1 and CDR2 sequences are MGHDK and SYGVNS. The CDR3 has 15 residues. Trimming stripped 3 bases from V and 0 bases from J, with 10 bases between. CDR3 coding DNA: TGTGCCAGCAGTGAGGCACAGTTTAGCACAGATACGCAGTATTTT. This sequence encodes CASSEAQFSTDTQYF.

V and J are TRBV7-2 and TRBJ2-7; D is unclear. Germline V CDR1 and CDR2: SGHTA, FQGNSA. The V end was cut by 2 bases, the J end by 5 bases, with 4 bases between. The CDR3 has 11 amino acids. CDR3 coding DNA: TGTGCCAGCAGCTTAAATCACGAGCAGTACTTC. Protein: CASSLNHEQYF.

This clonotype came up many times. As the CDR3 is not closed by the conserved phenylalanine or tryptophan, this likely results from a read error. The DNA is left out, because the CDR3 cannot be placed on it with certainty; the CDR3 is given as TCRdb lists it. The rearrangement uses TRBV7-3 and TRBJ2-1. Germline assignment: CDR1 SGHTA and CDR2 FQGTGA. Termini included, the CDR3 measures 10 amino acids. The CDR3: CASSLTLNYP.

This chain joins TRBV20-1 and TRBJ2-5; D ambiguous. The CDR3 consists of 12 residues. The V end lost 6 bases, the J end lost 3 bases, and 11 bases lay between the germline ends. Germline CDR1 reads DFQATT; CDR2 reads SNEGSKA (reference sequence). The CDR3 here is CSAVGSEETQYF. As DNA, the CDR3 is TGCAGTGCGGTAGGGTCGGAAGAGACCCAGTACTTC.

The chain combines TRBV19 with TRBJ1-1, with a tentative D call TRBD1 (6 bases). Germline assignment: CDR1 LNHDA and CDR2 SQIVND (reference sequence). V gave up 3 bases and J gave up 6 bases, with 11 bases separating them. The CDR3 contains 13 residues. The CDR3 region is CASSIEGGAEAFF. CDR3 nucleotide sequence: TGTGCCAGTAGTATTGAGGGGGGGGCTGAAGCTTTCTTT. Drawing the rest from reference TRBV19 and TRBJ1-1, the complete variable domain is DGGITQSPKYLFRKEGQNVTLSCEQNLNHDAMYWYRQDPGQGLRLIYYSQIVNDFQKGDIAEGYSVSREKKESFPLTVTSAQKNPTAFYLCASSIEGGAEAFFGQGTRLTVV.

The genes are TRBV11-1 and TRBJ2-3; 14 bases map to TRBD2. Per germline, CDR1 SGHAT and CDR2 FQDESV (reference sequence). The CDR3 consists of 17 residues. J gave up 6 bases and V 4 bases, and 9 bases lay outside the gene matches. Written as DNA, the CDR3 is TGTGCCAGCAGCTCAGAGACTAGCGGGAGGGCCGGGGATACGCAGTATTTT. The encoded protein is CASSSETSGRAGDTQYF. Complete variable domain (other parts from reference TRBV11-1 and TRBJ2-3): EAEVAQSPRYKITEKSQAVAFWCDPISGHATLYWYRQILGQGPELLVQFQDESVVDDSQLPKDRFSAERLKGVDSTLKIQPAELGDSAMYLCASSSETSGRAGDTQYFGPGTRLTVL.

This clonotype was recorded once. The V gene is TRBV7-2, the J gene TRBJ1-3, with D unclear. Per germline, CDR1 SGHTA and CDR2 FQGNSA. V shed 5 bases and J shed 3 bases, with 8 bases lying between them. The CDR3 has 13 amino acids. CDR3 in DNA: TGTGCCAGCAGCACCGGGGTTGGAAACACCATATATTTT. It yields the protein CASSTGVGNTIYF.

The CDR3 protein is CASGGLAGGTDTQYF. In nucleotides, the CDR3 is TGTGCCAGCGGGGGACTAGCGGGAGGCACAGATACGCAGTATTTT. The chain is built from TRBV19 and TRBJ2-3, with TRBD2 matching over 14 bases. The trim removed 9 bases at V and 1 base at J, leaving 3 bases unmatched. Germline V gene sequence: CDR1 LNHDA, CDR2 SQIVND (reference sequence). There are 15 residues in the CDR3. The full variable domain, its missing parts supplied by reference TRBV19 and TRBJ2-3, is DGGITQSPKYLFRKEGQNVTLSCEQNLNHDAMYWYRQDPGQGLRLIYYSQIVNDFQKGDIAEGYSVSREKKESFPLTVTSAQKNPTAFYLCASGGLAGGTDTQYFGPGTRLTVL.

CDR3 coding DNA: TGTGCCAGCAACTCGCGGGGGCACGGGGAGCTGTTTTTT. As protein: CASNSRGHGELFF. V and J are TRBV7-9 and TRBJ2-2; tentatively, D is TRBD2 (7 bases). Germline CDR1 SEHNR, CDR2 FQNEAQ (reference sequence). CDR3 length: 13 amino acids. V was pared by 7 bases and J by 7 bases, with 13 bases between.

This clonotype was seen ten or more times. V and J are TRBV5-4 and TRBJ2-4, with 10 bases that match TRBD2. Unmatched junction bases numbered 10, after V lost 1 base and J lost 0 bases. This CDR3 region has 19 residues. Germline CDR1 reads SGHNT; CDR2 reads YYREEE (reference sequence). The CDR3 loop is CASSLSQREGGIAKNIQYF. The CDR3 DNA reads as TGTGCCAGCAGCTTGTCACAGCGGGAGGGCGGGATAGCCAAAAACATTCAGTACTTC.

Concerning this clonotype itself: Relative to the germline gene, one junction end is altered; a read error may explain this. The chain couples TRBV10-1 to TRBJ2-3, with D possibly TRBD1 on 5 matching bases. Germline V gene data show CDR1 as WNHNN and CDR2 as SYGVQD (reference sequence). There are 13 residues in the CDR3. CDR3 nucleotide sequence: TGCGCCAGCAGTCCGGCCCCAACAGGTACGCAGTATTTT. As protein: CASSPAPTGTQYF.

This clonotype was counted only a few times. This rearrangement joins TRBV2 to TRBJ1-6, with no clear D. The V end was cut by 6 bases, the J end by 7 bases, with 7 bases between. CDR1 SNHLY and CDR2 FYNNEI come from the germline V gene. The CDR3 is made up of 12 amino acids. CDR3 in amino acids: CASRLSNSPLHF. Written as DNA, the CDR3 is TGTGCCAGCAGACTTTCCAATTCACCCCTCCACTTT.

This chain links TRBV7-9 with TRBJ2-7; possibly TRBD2 for D (5 bases). Germline CDR1 is SEHNR and CDR2 is FQNEAQ (reference sequence). V gave up 5 bases and J gave up 1 base, with 15 bases separating them. The CDR3 is made up of 15 amino acids. The CDR3 protein is CASSLGELISYEQYF. CDR3 nucleotides: TGTGCCAGCAGCCTGGGAGAACTTATATCCTACGAGCAGTACTTC.

This clonotype is labeled as medium-sized. The CDR3, as DNA: TGTGCCAGCAGTGGGCGACTAGCGGGAGAGGAAAACATTCAGTACTTC. Amino acids: CASSGRLAGEENIQYF. V gene TRBV25-1 combines with J gene TRBJ2-4; 12 bases agree with TRBD2. Trimming at V came to 4 bases and at J to 5 bases, leaving 6 bases not matched to a gene. Germline assignment: CDR1 MGHDK and CDR2 SYGVNS. The CDR3 spans 16 residues.

This clonotype was counted many times. The chain is built from TRBV3-1 and TRBJ1-6, with TRBD1 as a possible D gene (6 bases). CDR1 LGHDT and CDR2 YNNKEL come from the germline V gene (reference sequence). CDR3 length: 17 amino acids. V lost 5 bases, J lost 4 bases, and 18 bases lay in between. The DNA of the CDR3 is TGTGCCAGCAGCTTCAAGGACGGACAGATTTATAATTCACCCCTCCACTTT. This encodes CASSFKDGQIYNSPLHF.

The rearrangement links TRBV15 to TRBJ1-1, with a possible D match to TRBD1 (6 bases). CDR1 and CDR2 from the germline V gene are LNHNV and YYDKDF (reference sequence). The CDR3 loop spans 17 amino acids. The V and J ends lost 0 bases and 2 bases respectively, with 16 bases between them. In nucleotides, the CDR3 is TGTGCCACCAGCAGAGATCGGGTATTGACAGGTAACACTGAAGCTTTCTTT. Its protein is CATSRDRVLTGNTEAFF. Based on the CDR3 plus reference TRBV15 and TRBJ1-1, the full variable domain is DAMVIQNPRYQVTQFGKPVTLSCSQTLNHNVMYWYQQKSSQAPKLLFHYYDKDFNNEADTPDNFQSRRPNTSFCFLDIRSPGLGDTAMYLCATSRDRVLTGNTEAFFGQGTRLTVV.

The V call is TRBV5-1, the J call TRBJ2-2; no clear D. Trimming pared 0 bases from V and 6 bases from J, leaving 12 bases between. CDR1 and CDR2 (germline): SGHRS, YFSETQ. The CDR3 runs 15 residues. The CDR3 coding sequence is TGCGCCAGCAGCTTGGACTTCTTAGCTGCCGGGGAGCTGTTTTTT. Protein sequence: CASSLDFLAAGELFF.

The rearrangement uses TRBV7-9 and TRBJ1-1; the D gene is possibly TRBD1 (5 bases). The CDR3 loop spans 13 amino acids. Trimming took 6 bases from V and 11 from J, leaving 19 bases between them. The germline gives CDR1 SEHNR, CDR2 FQNEAQ (reference sequence). This CDR3 reads CASRDGTANRAFF. The CDR3 DNA reads TGTGCCAGCAGGGACGGGACGGCTAACCGGGCTTTCTTT.

This clonotype was detected only a few times. The genes are TRBV11-1 and TRBJ2-3; D may match TRBD1 or TRBD2 (6 bases each). The CDR3 loop spans 15 amino acids. The germline CDR1 and CDR2 sequences are SGHAT and FQDESV (reference sequence). The germline V and J ends were trimmed by 1 base and 6 bases, with 14 bases remaining between them. CDR3 in amino acids: CASSLVGGGSDTQYF. The CDR3 region has the DNA TGTGCCAGCAGCTTAGTAGGAGGGGGATCCGATACGCAGTATTTT.

The sample holds one count of this clonotype. CDR3 residues: CASSRSGRSGEQYF. The CDR3 DNA is TGTGCCAGTAGTAGGAGCGGGAGGTCGGGCGAGCAGTACTTC. The chain uses TRBV19 and TRBJ2-7; TRBD2 aligns across 9 bases. CDR1 and CDR2 (germline): LNHDA, SQIVND (reference sequence). CDR3 size: 14 residues. V dropped 4 bases and J dropped 6; count of bases not matched to a gene: 7. The full variable domain, with the rest looked up from reference TRBV19 and TRBJ2-7, is DGGITQSPKYLFRKEGQNVTLSCEQNLNHDAMYWYRQDPGQGLRLIYYSQIVNDFQKGDIAEGYSVSREKKESFPLTVTSAQKNPTAFYLCASSRSGRSGEQYFGPGTRLTVT.

By its share, this clonotype is medium-sized. The chain is built from TRBV7-9 and TRBJ1-5; D call uncertain. V was trimmed by 2 bases and J by 4 bases, leaving 6 bases between them. Germline V gene sequence: CDR1 SEHNR, CDR2 FQNEAQ (reference sequence). CDR3 length: 13 residues. CDR3 DNA sequence: TGTGCCAGCAGCTTATGGGAAAATCAGCCCCAGCATTTT. This codes for CASSLWENQPQHF.

The chain links TRBV15 to TRBJ1-6; D remains ambiguous. The CDR3 has 11 amino acids. The V gene lost 0 bases and the J gene lost 9 bases, with 0 bases spanning the gap. Germline V gives CDR1 LNHNV, CDR2 YYDKDF (reference sequence). DNA for the CDR3: TGTGCCACCAGCAGAGATTCACCCCTCCACTTT. Protein sequence: CATSRDSPLHF.

This chain joins TRBV20-1 and TRBJ1-6, with D tentatively TRBD1 (6 bases). V lost 2 bases to trimming and J lost 0 bases, with 14 bases between them. This CDR3 region has 17 residues. Germline V CDR1 and CDR2: DFQATT, SNEGSKA (reference sequence). The CDR3 DNA is TGCAGTGCTAGATCGGGAGGGGGACGCTCCTATAATTCACCCCTCCACTTT. It specifies CSARSGGGRSYNSPLHF.